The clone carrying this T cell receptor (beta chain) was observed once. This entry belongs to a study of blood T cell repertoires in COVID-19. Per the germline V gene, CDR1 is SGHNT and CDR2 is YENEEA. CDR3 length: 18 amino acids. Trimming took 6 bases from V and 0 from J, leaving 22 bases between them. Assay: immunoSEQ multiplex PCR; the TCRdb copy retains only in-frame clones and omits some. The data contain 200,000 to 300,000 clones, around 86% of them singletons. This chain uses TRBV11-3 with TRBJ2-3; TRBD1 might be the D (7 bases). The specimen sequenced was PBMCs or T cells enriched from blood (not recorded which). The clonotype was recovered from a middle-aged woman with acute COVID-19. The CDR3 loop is CASRTLSPRDSSTDTQYF. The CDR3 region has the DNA TGTGCCAGCAGAACCCTTTCACCGCGGGACAGTAGCACAGATACGCAGTATTTT.